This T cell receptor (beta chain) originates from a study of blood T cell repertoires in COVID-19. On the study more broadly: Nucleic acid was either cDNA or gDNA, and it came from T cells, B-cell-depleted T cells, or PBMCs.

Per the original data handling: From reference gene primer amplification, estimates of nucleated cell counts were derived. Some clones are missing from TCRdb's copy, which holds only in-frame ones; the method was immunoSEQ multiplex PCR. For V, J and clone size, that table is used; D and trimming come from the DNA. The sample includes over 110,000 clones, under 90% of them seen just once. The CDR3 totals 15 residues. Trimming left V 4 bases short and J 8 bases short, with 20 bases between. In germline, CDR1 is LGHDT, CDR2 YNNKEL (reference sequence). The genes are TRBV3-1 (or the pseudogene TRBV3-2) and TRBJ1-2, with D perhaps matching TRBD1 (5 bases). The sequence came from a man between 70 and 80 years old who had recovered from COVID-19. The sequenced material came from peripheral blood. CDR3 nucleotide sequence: TGTGCCAGCAGCCTCCGGGACTCCGACCTGGGGGGCTACACCTTC. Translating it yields CASSLRDSDLGGYTF.